This T cell receptor (beta chain) was sequenced in a study of shared clonotypes between healthy human individuals. Study-wide results and limits: Non-shared clonotypes displayed generation probabilities falling below those of clonotypes present in all four donors.

Everyone who donated was a Caucasian adult who lived in Nashville, Tennessee. CDR1 and CDR2 from the germline V gene are SGHDN and FVKESK. The V end was cut by 1 base, the J end by 4 bases, with 4 bases between. The CDR3 extends over 13 amino acids. Clones were read by immunoSEQ multiplex PCR, and TCRdb kept only the in-frame ones, dropping some. The sample carries roughly 680,000 clones, 55% to 75% recorded once. A note on this clone: As yet, its antigen is unknown.

Sequencing was performed on memory CD4+ T cells sorted from blood. Subset indicated: CD45RA-negative fraction. This clonotype originated in a woman between 25 and 40 years old in good health. This chain uses TRBV14 with TRBJ2-2; D ambiguous. CDR3 sequence: CASSQVSTGELFF. The CDR3 DNA reads TGTGCCAGCAGCCAAGTGAGCACCGGGGAGCTGTTTTTT.